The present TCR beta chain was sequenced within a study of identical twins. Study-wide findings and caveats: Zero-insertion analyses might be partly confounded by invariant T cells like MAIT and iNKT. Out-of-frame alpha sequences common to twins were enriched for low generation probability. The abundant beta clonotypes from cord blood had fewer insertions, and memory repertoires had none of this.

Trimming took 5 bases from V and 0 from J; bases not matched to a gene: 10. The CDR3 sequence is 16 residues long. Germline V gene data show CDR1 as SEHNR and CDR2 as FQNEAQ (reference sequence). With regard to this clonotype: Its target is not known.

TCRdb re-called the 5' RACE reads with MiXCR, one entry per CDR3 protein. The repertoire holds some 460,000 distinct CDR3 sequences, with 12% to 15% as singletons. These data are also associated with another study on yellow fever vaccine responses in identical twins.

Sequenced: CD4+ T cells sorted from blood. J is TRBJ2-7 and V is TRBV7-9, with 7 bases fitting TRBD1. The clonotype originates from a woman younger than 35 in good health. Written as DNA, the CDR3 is TGTGCCAGCAGCGTACCAAGGACAGGATTCTCCTACGAGCAGTACTTC. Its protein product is CASSVPRTGFSYEQYF.